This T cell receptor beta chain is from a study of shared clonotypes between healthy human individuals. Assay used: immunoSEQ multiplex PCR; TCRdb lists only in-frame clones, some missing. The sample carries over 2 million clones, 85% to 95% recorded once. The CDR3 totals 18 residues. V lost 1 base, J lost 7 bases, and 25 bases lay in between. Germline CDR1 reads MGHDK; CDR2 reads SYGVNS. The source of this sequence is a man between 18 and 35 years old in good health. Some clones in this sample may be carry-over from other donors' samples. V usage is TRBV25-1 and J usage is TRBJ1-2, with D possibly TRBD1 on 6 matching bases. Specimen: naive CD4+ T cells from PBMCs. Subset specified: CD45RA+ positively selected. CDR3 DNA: TGTGCCAGCAGTGAATCGCGCTACCGTCACAGGGAAAAGGCTGGCTACACCTTC. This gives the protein CASSESRYRHREKAGYTF.